This entry is about one T cell receptor (beta chain). Assay: immunoSEQ multiplex PCR; the TCRdb copy retains only in-frame clones and omits some. The sample holds about 130,000 clones, roughly 94% seen once. The ends were cut back, 4 bases at V and 7 bases at J, with 13 bases in the middle. Germline V gene sequence: CDR1 LGHNA, CDR2 YNFKEQ. The CDR3 runs 13 residues. This record comes from a study of control samples from healthy donors and cancer patients. The receptor's source is a man aged 25-40 years in good health. Sequenced input: blood. The chain recombines TRBV4-2 with TRBJ1-1; no definite D call. CDR3 amino acids: CASSPFSGNEAFF. The CDR3 nucleotides are TGTGCCAGCAGCCCATTCTCGGGGAATGAAGCTTTCTTT.